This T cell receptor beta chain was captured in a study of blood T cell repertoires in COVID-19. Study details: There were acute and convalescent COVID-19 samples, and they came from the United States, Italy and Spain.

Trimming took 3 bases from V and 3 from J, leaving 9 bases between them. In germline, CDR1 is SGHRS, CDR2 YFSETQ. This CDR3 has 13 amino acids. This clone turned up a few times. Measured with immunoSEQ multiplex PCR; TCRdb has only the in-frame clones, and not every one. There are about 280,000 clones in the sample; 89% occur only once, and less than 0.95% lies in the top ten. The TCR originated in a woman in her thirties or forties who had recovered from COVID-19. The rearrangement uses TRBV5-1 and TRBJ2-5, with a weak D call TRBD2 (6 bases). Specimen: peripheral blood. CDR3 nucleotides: TGCGCCAGCAGCTCGGGACTTGAAGAGACCCAGTACTTC. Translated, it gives CASSSGLEETQYF.